This T cell receptor beta chain was identified during a study of blood T cell repertoires in COVID-19. This clone was detected only a few times. The assay was immunoSEQ multiplex PCR, and TCRdb's table has in-frame clones only and misses some. The data show roughly 150,000 clones, with approximately 80% seen just once and 5.2% held by the top ten. Material: PBMCs or T cells enriched from blood (not recorded which). This sequence originates from a man aged 65-85 years who had been exposed to COVID-19.

CDR3 sequence reads: CASSSKRQAGTSGGLFF. DNA of the CDR3: TGTGCCAGCAGCTCTAAGCGACAGGCCGGGACTAGCGGGGGGCTGTTCTTC. The rearrangement joins TRBV7-9 to TRBJ2-1; 15 positions agree with TRBD2. CDR1 and CDR2 from the germline V gene are SEHNR and FQNEAQ (reference sequence). The CDR3 totals 17 residues. V trimming: 4 bases; J trimming: 15 bases; junction bases outside the gene matches: 16.